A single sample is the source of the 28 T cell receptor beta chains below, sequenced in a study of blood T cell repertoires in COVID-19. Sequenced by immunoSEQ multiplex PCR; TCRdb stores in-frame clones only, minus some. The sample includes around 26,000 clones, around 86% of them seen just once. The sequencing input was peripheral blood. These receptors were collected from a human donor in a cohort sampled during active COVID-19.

CDR3: CASSERDSRTEAFF. In DNA form, the CDR3 reads TGTGCCAGCAGTGAGAGGGACAGCAGGACTGAAGCTTTCTTT. The chain joins TRBV6-1 to TRBJ1-1; 7 nucleotides line up with TRBD1. This CDR3 is built from 14 residues. The V gene end was trimmed by 3 bases and the J gene end by 5 bases; junction bases not matched to a gene: 6. Looked up from germline, CDR1 is MNHNS and CDR2 is SASEGT.

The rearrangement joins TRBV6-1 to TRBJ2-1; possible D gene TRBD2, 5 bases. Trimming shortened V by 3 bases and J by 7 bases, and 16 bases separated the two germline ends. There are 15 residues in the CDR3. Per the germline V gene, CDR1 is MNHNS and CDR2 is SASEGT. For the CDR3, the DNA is TGTGCCAGCAGTGAGGAAGGGCTGAGAGGGAATGAGCAGTTCTTC. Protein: CASSEEGLRGNEQFF.

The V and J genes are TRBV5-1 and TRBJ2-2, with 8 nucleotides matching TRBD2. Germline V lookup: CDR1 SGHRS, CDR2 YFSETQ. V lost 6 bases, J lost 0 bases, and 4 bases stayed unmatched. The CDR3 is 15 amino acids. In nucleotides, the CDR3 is TGCGCCAGCACCATAGCGGGGACGAACACCGGGGAGCTGTTTTTT. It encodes CASTIAGTNTGELFF. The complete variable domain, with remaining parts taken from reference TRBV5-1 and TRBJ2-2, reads KAGVTQTPRYLIKTRGQQVTLSCSPISGHRSVSWYQQTPGQGLQFLFEYFSETQRNKGNFPGRFSGRQFSNSRSEMNVSTLELGDSALYLCASTIAGTNTGELFFGEGSRLTVL.

The chain's CDR3 is CASSPQSYEQYF. For the CDR3, the DNA is TGTGCCAGCAGCCCCCAATCCTACGAGCAGTACTTC. The chain employs TRBV7-2 and TRBJ2-7; no definite D call. This CDR3 has 12 amino acids. Trimming cost V 5 bases and J 1 base, with 6 bases left between them. Germline V lookup: CDR1 SGHTA, CDR2 FQGNSA.

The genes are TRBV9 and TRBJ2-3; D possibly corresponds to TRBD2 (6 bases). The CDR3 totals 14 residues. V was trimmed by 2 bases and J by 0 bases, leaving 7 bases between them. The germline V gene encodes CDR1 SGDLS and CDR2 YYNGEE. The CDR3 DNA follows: TGTGCCAGCAGCGTTAGCGGTAGCACAGATACGCAGTATTTT. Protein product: CASSVSGSTDTQYF.

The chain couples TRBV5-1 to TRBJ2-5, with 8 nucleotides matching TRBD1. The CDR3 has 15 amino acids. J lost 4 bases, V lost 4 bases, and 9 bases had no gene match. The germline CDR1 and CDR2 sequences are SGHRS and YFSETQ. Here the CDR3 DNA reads TGCGCCAGCAGCACCCGACAGGGGAGCGTAGAGACCCAGTACTTC. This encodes CASSTRQGSVETQYF.

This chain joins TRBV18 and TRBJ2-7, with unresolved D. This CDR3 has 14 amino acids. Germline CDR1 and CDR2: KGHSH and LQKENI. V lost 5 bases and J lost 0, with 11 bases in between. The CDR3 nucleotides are TGTGCCAGCTCAAGAGGATCGAGCTCCTACGAGCAGTACTTC. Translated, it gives CASSRGSSSYEQYF.

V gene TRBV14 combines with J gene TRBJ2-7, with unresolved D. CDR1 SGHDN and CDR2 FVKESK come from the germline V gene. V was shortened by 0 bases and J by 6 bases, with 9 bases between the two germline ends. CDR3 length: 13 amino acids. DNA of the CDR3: TGTGCCAGCAGCCAAGATGCGCGGTCCGAGCAGTACTTC. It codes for CASSQDARSEQYF. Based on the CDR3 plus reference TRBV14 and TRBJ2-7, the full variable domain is EAGVTQFPSHSVIEKGQTVTLRCDPISGHDNLYWYRRVMGKEIKFLLHFVKESKQDESGMPNNRFLAERTGGTYSTLKVQPAELEDSGVYFCASSQDARSEQYFGPGTRLTVT.

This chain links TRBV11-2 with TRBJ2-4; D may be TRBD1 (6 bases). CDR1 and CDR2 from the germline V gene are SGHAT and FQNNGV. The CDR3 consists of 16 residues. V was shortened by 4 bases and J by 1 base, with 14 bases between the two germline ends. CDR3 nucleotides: TGTGCCAGCAGCTCTACCCTGCAGGGGGCCAAAAACATTCAGTACTTC. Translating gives CASSSTLQGAKNIQYF.

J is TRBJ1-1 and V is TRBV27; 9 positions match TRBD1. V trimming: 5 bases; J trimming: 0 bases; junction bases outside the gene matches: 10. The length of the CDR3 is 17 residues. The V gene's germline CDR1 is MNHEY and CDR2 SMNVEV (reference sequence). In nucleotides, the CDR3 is TGTGCCAGCAGTGGACAGGGGAAAACTCTAATGAACACTGAAGCTTTCTTT. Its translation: CASSGQGKTLMNTEAFF.

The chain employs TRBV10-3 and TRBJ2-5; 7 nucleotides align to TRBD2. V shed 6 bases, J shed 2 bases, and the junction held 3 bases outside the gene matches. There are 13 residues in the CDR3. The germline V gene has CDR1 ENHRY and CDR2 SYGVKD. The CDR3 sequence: CAIRLGGQETQYF. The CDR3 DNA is TGTGCCATCAGGTTGGGGGGGCAAGAGACCCAGTACTTC.

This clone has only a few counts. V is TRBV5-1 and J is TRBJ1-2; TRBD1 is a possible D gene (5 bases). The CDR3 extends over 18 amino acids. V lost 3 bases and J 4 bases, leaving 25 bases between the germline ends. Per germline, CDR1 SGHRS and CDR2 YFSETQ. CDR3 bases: TGCGCCAGCAGCTACCACCAACCTAACCGGGACTCCTCCTATGGCTACACCTTC. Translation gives CASSYHQPNRDSSYGYTF.

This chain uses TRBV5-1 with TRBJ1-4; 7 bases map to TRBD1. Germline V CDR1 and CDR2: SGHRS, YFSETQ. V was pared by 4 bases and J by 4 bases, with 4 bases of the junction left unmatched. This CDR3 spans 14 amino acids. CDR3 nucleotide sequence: TGCGCCAGCAGCACGGACAGGCATAATGAAAAACTGTTTTTT. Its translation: CASSTDRHNEKLFF.

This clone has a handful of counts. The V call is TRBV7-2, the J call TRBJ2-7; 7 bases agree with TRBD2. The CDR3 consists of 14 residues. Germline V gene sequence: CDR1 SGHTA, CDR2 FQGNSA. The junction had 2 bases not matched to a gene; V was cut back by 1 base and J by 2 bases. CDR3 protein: CASSLGTSPYEQYF. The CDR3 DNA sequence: TGTGCCAGCAGCTTAGGGACTAGTCCCTACGAGCAGTACTTC.

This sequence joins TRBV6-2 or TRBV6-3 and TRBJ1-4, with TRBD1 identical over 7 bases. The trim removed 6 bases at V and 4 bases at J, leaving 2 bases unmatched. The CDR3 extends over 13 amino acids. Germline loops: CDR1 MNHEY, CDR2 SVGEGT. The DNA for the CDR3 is TGTGCCAGCAGCCGACAGGGTAATGAAAAACTGTTTTTT. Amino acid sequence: CASSRQGNEKLFF.

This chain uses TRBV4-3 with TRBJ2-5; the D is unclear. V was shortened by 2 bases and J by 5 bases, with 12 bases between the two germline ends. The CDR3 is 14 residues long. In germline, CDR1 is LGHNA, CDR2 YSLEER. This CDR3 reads CASSQSFSGETQYF. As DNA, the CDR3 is TGCGCCAGCAGCCAATCTTTTTCGGGTGAGACCCAGTACTTC.

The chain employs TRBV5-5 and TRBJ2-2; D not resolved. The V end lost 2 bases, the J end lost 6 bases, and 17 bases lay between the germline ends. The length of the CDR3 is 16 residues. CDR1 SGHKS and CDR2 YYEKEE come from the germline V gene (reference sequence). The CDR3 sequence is CASSLSSHLTAGELFF. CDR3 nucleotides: TGTGCCAGCAGCTTATCCTCTCACCTTACGGCCGGGGAGCTGTTTTTT. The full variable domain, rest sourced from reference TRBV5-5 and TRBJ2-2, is DAGVTQSPTHLIKTRGQQVTLRCSPISGHKSVSWYQQVLGQGPQFIFQYYEKEERGRGNFPDRFSARQFPNYSSELNVNALLLGDSALYLCASSLSSHLTAGELFFGEGSRLTVL.

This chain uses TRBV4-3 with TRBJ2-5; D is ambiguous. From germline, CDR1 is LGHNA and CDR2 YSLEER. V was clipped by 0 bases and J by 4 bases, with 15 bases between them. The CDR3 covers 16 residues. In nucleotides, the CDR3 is TGCGCCAGCAGCCAAGAACGAGGCGGTAGTGGAGAGACCCAGTACTTC. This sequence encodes CASSQERGGSGETQYF.

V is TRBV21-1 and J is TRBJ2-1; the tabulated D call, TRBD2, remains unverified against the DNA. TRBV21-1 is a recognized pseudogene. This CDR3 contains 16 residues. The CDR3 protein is CASSLSPKFHHNEQFF. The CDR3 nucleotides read TGTGCCAGCAGCCTGAGTCCCAAGTTCCACCACAATGAGCAGTTCTTC.

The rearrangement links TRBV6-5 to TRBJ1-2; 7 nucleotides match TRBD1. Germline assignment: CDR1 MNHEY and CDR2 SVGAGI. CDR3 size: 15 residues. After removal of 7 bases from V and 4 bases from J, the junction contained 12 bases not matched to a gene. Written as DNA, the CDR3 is TGTGCCAGCACCACGGTGGGACAGAGGATCTATGGCTACACCTTC. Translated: CASTTVGQRIYGYTF.

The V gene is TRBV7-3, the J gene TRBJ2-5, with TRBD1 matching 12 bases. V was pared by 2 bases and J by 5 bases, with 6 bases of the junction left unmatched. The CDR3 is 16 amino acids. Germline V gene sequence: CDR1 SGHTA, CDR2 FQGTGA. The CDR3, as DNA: TGTGCCAGCAGCTTACAGGGACAGGGGGCTCTGGAGACCCAGTACTTC. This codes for CASSLQGQGALETQYF.

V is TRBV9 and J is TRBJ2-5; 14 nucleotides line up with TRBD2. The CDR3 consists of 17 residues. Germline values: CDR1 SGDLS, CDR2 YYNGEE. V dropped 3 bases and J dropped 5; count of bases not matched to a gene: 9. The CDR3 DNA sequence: TGTGCCAGCAGCGCCTGGACTAGCGGGGGGAGCACGGAGACCCAGTACTTC. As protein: CASSAWTSGGSTETQYF.

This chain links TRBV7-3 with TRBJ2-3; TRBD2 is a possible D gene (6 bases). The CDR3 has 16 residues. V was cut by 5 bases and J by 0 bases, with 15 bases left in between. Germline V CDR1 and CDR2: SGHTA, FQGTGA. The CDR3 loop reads CASSPLLGLSTDTQYF. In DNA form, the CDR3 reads TGTGCCAGCAGCCCATTGCTCGGACTAAGCACAGATACGCAGTATTTT. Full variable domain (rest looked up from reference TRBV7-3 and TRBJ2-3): GAGVSQTPSNKVTEKGKYVELRCDPISGHTALYWYRQSLGQGPEFLIYFQGTGAADDSGLPNDRFFAVRPEGSVSTLKIQRTERGDSAVYLCASSPLLGLSTDTQYFGPGTRLTVL.

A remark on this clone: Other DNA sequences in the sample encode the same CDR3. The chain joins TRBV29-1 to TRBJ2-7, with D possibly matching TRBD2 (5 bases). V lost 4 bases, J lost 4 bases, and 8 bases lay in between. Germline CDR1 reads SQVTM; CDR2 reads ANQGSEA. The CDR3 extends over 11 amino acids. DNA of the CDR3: TGCAGCGTTGGAGGGTTTTACGAGCAGTACTTC. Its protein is CSVGGFYEQYF.

The DNA for the CDR3 is TGTGCCAGCAGCATGGGGACTACCCTCAATGAGCAGTTCTTC. This codes for CASSMGTTLNEQFF. The J gene is TRBJ2-1, the V gene TRBV5-5; 7 bases are a match to TRBD2. The V and J ends lost 4 bases and 6 bases, in that order; junction bases with no gene match: 7. Germline CDR1 SGHKS, CDR2 YYEKEE (reference sequence). This CDR3 spans 14 amino acids.

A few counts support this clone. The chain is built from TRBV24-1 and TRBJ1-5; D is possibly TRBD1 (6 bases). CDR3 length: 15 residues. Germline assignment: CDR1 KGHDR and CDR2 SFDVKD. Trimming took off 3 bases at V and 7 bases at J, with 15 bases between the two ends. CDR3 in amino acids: CATSDGGRNGQPQHF. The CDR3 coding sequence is TGTGCCACCAGTGATGGGGGCAGAAACGGGCAGCCCCAGCATTTT.

The CDR3 spells CATSRQAGGGAYEQYF. DNA of the CDR3: TGTGCCACCAGCAGGCAAGCGGGAGGGGGGGCCTACGAGCAGTACTTC. This sequence joins TRBV15 and TRBJ2-7; 10 nucleotides agree with TRBD2. CDR1 is LNHNV, CDR2 YYDKDF, per germline (reference sequence). This CDR3 is built from 16 residues. Trimming at V came to 3 bases and at J to 2 bases, leaving 7 bases not matched to a gene. The variable domain in full, completed from reference TRBV15 and TRBJ2-7, reads DAMVIQNPRYQVTQFGKPVTLSCSQTLNHNVMYWYQQKSSQAPKLLFHYYDKDFNNEADTPDNFQSRRPNTSFCFLDIRSPGLGDTAMYLCATSRQAGGGAYEQYFGPGTRLTVT.

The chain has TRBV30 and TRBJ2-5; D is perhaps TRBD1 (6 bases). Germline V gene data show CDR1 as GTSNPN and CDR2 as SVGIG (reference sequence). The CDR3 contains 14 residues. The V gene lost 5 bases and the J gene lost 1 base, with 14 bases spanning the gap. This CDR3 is CAWDPGHLQETQYF. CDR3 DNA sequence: TGTGCCTGGGACCCGGGACACCTCCAAGAGACCCAGTACTTC.